A single sample gave rise to the 8 T cell receptor beta chains below, sequenced in a study of blood T cells in healthy people across ages. A J-beta primer mix and a sample-barcoded 5' primer were used in a second PCR of roughly 6 to 11 cycles. Each CDR3 protein gets one entry after TCRdb re-called the 5' RACE reads with MiXCR. The sample has over a million distinct CDR3 sequences; more than 35% are singletons. Sequencing was performed on blood. The source of these receptors is a woman aged 55-69 years in good health.

The rearrangement uses TRBV7-3 and TRBJ2-7; D gene unclear. Germline CDR1 and CDR2: SGHTA and FQGTGA. V was shortened by 5 bases and J by 6 bases, with 14 bases between the two germline ends. The CDR3 sequence is 13 residues long. The CDR3 nucleotides read TGTGCCAGCAGCCCTTCACCAATGAGCGAGCAGTACTTC. As protein: CASSPSPMSEQYF.

The gene calls are TRBV20-1 and TRBJ2-3; D unresolved. V lost 4 bases and J lost 3, with 17 bases in between. The CDR3 contains 15 residues. Germline assignment: CDR1 DFQATT and CDR2 SNEGSKA (reference sequence). The chain's CDR3 is CSAKKRLIGTDTQYF. In DNA form, the CDR3 reads TGCAGTGCTAAGAAGCGTTTAATTGGTACAGATACGCAGTATTTT.

This clonotype was observed many times. The chain recombines TRBV27 with TRBJ2-1; D is possibly TRBD1 or TRBD2 (5 bases each). V lost 4 bases, J lost 6 bases, and 25 bases lay in between. CDR1 and CDR2 from the germline V gene are MNHEY and SMNVEV (reference sequence). This CDR3 spans 18 amino acids. The CDR3 nucleotides are TGTGCCAGCAGTTGGCTGAGACCGGGACGGGGATCAGGCAATGAGCAGTTCTTC. This codes for CASSWLRPGRGSGNEQFF.

The chain has TRBV7-9 and TRBJ2-5; no firm D call. The V end lost 3 bases, the J end lost 0 bases, and 8 bases lay between the germline ends. This CDR3 has 14 amino acids. Per germline, CDR1 SEHNR and CDR2 FQNEAQ (reference sequence). CDR3 DNA: TGTGCCAGCAGCTTCTGGACGGACCAAGAGACCCAGTACTTC. Translated: CASSFWTDQETQYF.

This sequence joins TRBV7-7 and TRBJ2-5; the match to TRBD2 covers 11 bases. Germline V CDR1 and CDR2: SSHAT, FNYEAQ (reference sequence). The V segment lost 5 bases and the J segment 4 bases; nucleotides outside the gene matches: 9. CDR3 length equals 16 residues. DNA of the CDR3: TGTGCCAGCAGCCTTAGCGGGAGGGCCGAGGGAGAGACCCAGTACTTC. Translation gives CASSLSGRAEGETQYF.

This clonotype was observed many times. The genes are TRBV12-3 or TRBV12-4 and TRBJ1-6, with D unclear. V was cut by 6 bases and J by 0 bases, with 6 bases left in between. CDR3 size: 14 residues. DNA for the CDR3: TGTGCCAGCAGAACGAGCTCCTATAATTCACCCCTCCACTTT. Its translation: CASRTSSYNSPLHF.

This clonotype appeared many times. This chain joins TRBV6-5 and TRBJ2-3, with 7 bases lining up with TRBD2. Germline V gene lookup returns CDR1 MNHEY and CDR2 SVGAGI. Trimming removed 2 bases from V and 0 bases from J; junction bases left unmatched: 2. The CDR3 consists of 15 residues. CDR3 in amino acids: CASSYGGDSTDTQYF. As DNA, the CDR3 is TGTGCCAGCAGTTACGGGGGGGACAGCACAGATACGCAGTATTTT.

The gene calls are TRBV19 and TRBJ2-7, with 8 bases aligning to TRBD1. Per the germline V gene, CDR1 is LNHDA and CDR2 is SQIVND (reference sequence). This CDR3 contains 15 residues. V shed 1 base, J shed 3 bases, and the junction held 5 bases outside the gene matches. As DNA, the CDR3 is TGTGCCAGTAGTATAGGAGACAGGGGAATCTACGAGCAGTACTTC. Amino acids: CASSIGDRGIYEQYF.